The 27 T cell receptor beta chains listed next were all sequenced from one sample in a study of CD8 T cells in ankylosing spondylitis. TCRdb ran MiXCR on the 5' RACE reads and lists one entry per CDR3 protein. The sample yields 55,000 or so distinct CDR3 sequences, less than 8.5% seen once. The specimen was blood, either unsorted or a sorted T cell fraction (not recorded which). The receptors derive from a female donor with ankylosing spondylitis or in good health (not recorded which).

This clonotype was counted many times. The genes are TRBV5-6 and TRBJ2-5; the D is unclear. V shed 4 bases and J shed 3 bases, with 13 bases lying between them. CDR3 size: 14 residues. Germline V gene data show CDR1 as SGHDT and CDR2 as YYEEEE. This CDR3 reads CASSPSTLEETQYF. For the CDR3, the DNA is TGTGCCAGCAGCCCCAGCACATTGGAAGAGACCCAGTACTTC.

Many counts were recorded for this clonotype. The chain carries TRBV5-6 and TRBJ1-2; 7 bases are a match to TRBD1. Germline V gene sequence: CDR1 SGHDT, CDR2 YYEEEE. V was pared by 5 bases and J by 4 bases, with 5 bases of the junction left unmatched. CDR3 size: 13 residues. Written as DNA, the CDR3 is TGTGCCAGCAGTCGACAGGGCCTCTATGGCTACACCTTC. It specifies CASSRQGLYGYTF. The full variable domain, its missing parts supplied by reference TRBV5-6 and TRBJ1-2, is DAGVTQSPTHLIKTRGQQVTLRCSPKSGHDTVSWYQQALGQGPQFIFQYYEEEERQRGNFPDRFSGHQFPNYSSELNVNALLLGDSALYLCASSRQGLYGYTFGSGTRLTVV.

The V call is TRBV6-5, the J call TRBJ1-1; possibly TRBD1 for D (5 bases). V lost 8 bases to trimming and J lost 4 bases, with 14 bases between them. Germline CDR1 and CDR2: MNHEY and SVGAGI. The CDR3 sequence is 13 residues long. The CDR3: CASGRQGGTEAFF. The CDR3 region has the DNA TGTGCCAGCGGTCGGCAGGGTGGCACTGAAGCTTTCTTT.

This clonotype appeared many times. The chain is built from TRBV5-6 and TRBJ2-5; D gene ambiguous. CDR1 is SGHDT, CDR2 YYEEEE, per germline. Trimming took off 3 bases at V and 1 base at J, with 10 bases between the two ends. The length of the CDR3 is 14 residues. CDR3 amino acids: CASSSRPLQETQYF. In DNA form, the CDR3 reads TGTGCCAGCAGCTCTCGACCCCTCCAAGAGACCCAGTACTTC.

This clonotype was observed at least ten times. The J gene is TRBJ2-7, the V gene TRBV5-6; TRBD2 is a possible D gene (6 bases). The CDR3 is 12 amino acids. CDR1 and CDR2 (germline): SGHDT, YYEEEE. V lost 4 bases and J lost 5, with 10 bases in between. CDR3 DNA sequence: TGTGCCAGCAGCCCTGGGGGGAACGAGCAGTACTTC. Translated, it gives CASSPGGNEQYF.

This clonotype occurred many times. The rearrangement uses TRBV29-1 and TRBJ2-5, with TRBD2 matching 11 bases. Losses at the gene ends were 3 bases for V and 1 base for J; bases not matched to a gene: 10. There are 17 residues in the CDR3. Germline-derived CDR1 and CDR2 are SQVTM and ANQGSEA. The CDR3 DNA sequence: TGCAGCGTTGACGGCACTAGCGGGGGACCCATCCAAGAGACCCAGTACTTC. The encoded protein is CSVDGTSGGPIQETQYF.

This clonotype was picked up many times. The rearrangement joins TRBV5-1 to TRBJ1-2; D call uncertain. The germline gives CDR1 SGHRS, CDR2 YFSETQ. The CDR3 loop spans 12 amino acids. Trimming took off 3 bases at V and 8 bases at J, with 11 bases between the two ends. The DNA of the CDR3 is TGCGCCAGCAGCTCCGACCAGGCCGGCTACACCTTC. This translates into CASSSDQAGYTF.

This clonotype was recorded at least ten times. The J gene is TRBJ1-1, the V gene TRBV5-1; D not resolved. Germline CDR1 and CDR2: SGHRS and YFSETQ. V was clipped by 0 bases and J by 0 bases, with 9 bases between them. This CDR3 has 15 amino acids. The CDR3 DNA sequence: TGCGCCAGCAGCTTGGCTCGGTTGATGAACACTGAAGCTTTCTTT. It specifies CASSLARLMNTEAFF.

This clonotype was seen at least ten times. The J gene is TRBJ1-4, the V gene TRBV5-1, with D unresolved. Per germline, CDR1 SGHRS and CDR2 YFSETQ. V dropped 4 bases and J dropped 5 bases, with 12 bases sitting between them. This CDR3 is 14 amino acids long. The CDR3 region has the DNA TGCGCCAGCAGCCTAGGGTGGGAAAATGAAAAACTGTTTTTT. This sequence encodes CASSLGWENEKLFF.

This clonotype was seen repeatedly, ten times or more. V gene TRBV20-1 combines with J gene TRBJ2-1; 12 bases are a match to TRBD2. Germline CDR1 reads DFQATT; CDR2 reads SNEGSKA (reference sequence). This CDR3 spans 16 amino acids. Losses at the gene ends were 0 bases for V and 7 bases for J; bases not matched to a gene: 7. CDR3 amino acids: CSARDQLAGGQNEQFF. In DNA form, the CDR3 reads TGCAGTGCTAGAGATCAGCTAGCGGGGGGGCAAAATGAGCAGTTCTTC.

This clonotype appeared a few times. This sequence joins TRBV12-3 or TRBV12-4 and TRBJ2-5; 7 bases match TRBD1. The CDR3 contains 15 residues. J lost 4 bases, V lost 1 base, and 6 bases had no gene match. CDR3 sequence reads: CASSLGGQPRETQYF. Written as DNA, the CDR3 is TGTGCCAGCAGTTTAGGGGGACAGCCCCGAGAGACCCAGTACTTC.

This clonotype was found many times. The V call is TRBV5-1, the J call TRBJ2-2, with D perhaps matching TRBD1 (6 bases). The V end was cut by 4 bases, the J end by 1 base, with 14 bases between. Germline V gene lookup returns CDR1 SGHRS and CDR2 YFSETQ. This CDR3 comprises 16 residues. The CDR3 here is CASSASPGQNTGELFF. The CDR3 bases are TGCGCCAGCAGCGCATCACCGGGACAGAACACCGGGGAGCTGTTTTTT. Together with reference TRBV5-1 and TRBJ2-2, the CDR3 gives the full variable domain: KAGVTQTPRYLIKTRGQQVTLSCSPISGHRSVSWYQQTPGQGLQFLFEYFSETQRNKGNFPGRFSGRQFSNSRSEMNVSTLELGDSALYLCASSASPGQNTGELFFGEGSRLTVL.

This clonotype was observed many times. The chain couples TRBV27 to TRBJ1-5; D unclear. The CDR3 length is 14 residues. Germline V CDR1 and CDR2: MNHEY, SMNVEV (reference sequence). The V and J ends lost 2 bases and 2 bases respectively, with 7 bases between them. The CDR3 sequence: CASSLRLGNQPQHF. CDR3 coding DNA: TGTGCCAGCAGTTTACGGCTTGGCAATCAGCCCCAGCATTTT.

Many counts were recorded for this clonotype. Written as DNA, the CDR3 is TGTGCCATCAGTGATGCAGCGGAGACCCAGTACTTC. This encodes CAISDAAETQYF. The chain uses TRBV10-3 and TRBJ2-5; D is ambiguous. Per the germline V gene, CDR1 is ENHRY and CDR2 is SYGVKD. This CDR3 is built from 12 residues. V was trimmed by 3 bases and J by 5 bases, leaving 7 bases between them.

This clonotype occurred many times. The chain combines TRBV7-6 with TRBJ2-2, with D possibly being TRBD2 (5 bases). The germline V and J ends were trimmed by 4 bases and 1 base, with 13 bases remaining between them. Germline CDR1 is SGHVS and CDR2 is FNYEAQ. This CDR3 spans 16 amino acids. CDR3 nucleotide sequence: TGTGCCAGCAGCTCTGGACTCTACTTGAACACCGGGGAGCTGTTTTTT. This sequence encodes CASSSGLYLNTGELFF.

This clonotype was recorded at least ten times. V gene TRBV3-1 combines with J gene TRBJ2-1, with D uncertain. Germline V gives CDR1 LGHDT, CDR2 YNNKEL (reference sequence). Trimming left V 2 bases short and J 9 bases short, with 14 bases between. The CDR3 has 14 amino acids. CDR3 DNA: TGTGCCAGCAGCCAATGGGCAGGTACGAGTGAGCAGTTCTTC. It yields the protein CASSQWAGTSEQFF.

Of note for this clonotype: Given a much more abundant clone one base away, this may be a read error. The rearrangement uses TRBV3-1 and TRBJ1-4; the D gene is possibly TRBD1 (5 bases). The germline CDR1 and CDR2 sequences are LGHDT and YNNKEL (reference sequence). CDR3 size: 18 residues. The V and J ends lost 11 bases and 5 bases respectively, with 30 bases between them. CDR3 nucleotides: TGTGCCTGCACCCAAGCTGTCTTGGGGTCGGGGGAGAATGAAAAACTGTTTTTT. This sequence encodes CACTQAVLGSGENEKLFF.

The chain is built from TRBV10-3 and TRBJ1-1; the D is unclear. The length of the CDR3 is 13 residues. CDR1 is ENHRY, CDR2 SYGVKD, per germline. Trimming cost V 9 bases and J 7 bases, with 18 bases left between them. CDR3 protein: CAMAPGTFSEAFF. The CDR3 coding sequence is TGTGCCATGGCCCCAGGAACGTTCAGTGAAGCTTTCTTT.

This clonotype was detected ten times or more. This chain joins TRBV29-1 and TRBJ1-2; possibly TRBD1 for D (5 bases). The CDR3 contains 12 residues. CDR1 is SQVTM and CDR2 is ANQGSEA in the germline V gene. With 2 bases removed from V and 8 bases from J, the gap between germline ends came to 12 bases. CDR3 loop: CSVETGDIGYTF. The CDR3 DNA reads TGCAGCGTTGAAACAGGAGATATAGGCTACACCTTC.

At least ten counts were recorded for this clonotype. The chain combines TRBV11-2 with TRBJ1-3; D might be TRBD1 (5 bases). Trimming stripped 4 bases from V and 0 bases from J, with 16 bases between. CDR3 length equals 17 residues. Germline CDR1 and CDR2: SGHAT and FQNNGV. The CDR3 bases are TGTGCCAGCAGCTCCGTCAGGGACTGGGGCTCTGGAAACACCATATATTTT. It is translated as CASSSVRDWGSGNTIYF.

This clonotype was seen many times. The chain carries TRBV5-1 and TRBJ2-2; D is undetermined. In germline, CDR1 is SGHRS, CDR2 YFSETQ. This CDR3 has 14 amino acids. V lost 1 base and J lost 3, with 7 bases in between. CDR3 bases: TGCGCCAGCAGCTTGCTCCCTGACACCGGGGAGCTGTTTTTT. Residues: CASSLLPDTGELFF.

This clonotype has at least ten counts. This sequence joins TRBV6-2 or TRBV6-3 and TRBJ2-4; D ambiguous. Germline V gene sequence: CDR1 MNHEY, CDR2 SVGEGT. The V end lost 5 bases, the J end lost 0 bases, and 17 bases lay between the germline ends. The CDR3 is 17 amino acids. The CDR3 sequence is CASSKDAASLAKNIQYF. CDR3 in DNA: TGTGCCAGCAGTAAGGACGCGGCGTCCTTAGCCAAAAACATTCAGTACTTC.

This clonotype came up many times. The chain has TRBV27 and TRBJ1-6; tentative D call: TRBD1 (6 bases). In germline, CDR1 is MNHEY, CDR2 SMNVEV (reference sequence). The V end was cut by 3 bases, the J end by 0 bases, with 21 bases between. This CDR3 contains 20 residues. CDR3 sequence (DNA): TGTGCCAGCAGTTTTAGGCCCGGGACAAGGGAGAGCTCCTATAATTCACCCCTCCACTTT. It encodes CASSFRPGTRESSYNSPLHF.

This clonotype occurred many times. In DNA form, the CDR3 reads TGTGCCAGCTCACCCCTGGACAGGGGGTCAAACACTGAAGCTTTCTTT. It yields the protein CASSPLDRGSNTEAFF. The chain carries TRBV18 and TRBJ1-1; 10 nucleotides align to TRBD1. The J segment lost 2 bases and the V segment lost 3 bases, leaving 6 bases of the junction unmatched. The CDR3 consists of 16 residues. The germline CDR1 and CDR2 sequences are KGHSH and LQKENI.

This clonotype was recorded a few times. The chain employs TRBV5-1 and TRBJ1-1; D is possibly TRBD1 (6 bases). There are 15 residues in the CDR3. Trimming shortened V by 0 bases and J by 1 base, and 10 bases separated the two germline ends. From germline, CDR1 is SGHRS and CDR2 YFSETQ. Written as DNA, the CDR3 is TGCGCCAGCAGCTTGGGACAGGCTACGAACACTGAAGCTTTCTTT. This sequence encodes CASSLGQATNTEAFF.

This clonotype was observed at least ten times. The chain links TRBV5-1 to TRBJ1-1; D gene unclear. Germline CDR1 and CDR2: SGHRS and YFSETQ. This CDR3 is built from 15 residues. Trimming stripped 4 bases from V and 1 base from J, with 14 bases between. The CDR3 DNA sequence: TGCGCCAGCAGCCGCGACTCCTCCGGGAACACTGAAGCTTTCTTT. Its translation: CASSRDSSGNTEAFF.

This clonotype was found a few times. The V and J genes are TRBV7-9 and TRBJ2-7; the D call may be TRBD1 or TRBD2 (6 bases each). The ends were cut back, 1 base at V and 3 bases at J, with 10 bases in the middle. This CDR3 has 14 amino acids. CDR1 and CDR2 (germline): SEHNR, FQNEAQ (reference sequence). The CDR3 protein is CASSLEGGIYEQYF. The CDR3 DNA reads TGTGCCAGCAGCTTAGAGGGGGGAATCTACGAGCAGTACTTC.